This TCR beta chain was identified in a study of identifying expanded T cells in peripheral blood (dated by TCRdb to the late 2010s). At the level of the whole study: Technical replicates were generated by sequencing separate aliquots of the same genomic DNA pool, and four replicates were compared pairwise.

As regards this clone: Its binding antigen is unknown. Base qualities are not at hand, and no much larger clone is one base apart.

The CDR3 has 16 amino acids, counting the end cysteine and phenylalanine. Only the CDR3 portion is preserved as DNA: 48 bases, with reading frame beginning at the first base. The CDR1 and CDR2 encoded by the germline V gene are MNHNS and SASEGT. The V end loses 2 bases and the J end loses 9 bases, and a stretch of 22 bases separates them. The immunoSEQ Assay, which relies on bias-controlled multiplex PCR amplification of genomic DNA, was used to profile TCRbeta CDR3 regions. Per the source publication's procedure: The absolute abundance of each unique TCRbeta CDR3 region was quantified after sequences were collapsed and filtered. Differential abundance was tested with two models: a binomial (Fisher-equivalent) model and a beta-binomial model that adds time-dependent variance fitted from healthy donors. Clones with fewer than 5 combined templates were removed, and a clone was called differentially abundant if the clone's Benjamini-Hochberg FDR was below 0.01. The form v = (b*log(k)+a)^2 was used to model beta-binomial variance as a function of total template count across the two samples. TCRdb took this table from immuneACCESS and kept in-frame rearrangements with V and J called. Such tables lack part of the clones; where checked against another copy, unresolved V genes explain under half of the gap, and the rest is unexplained. V and J calls plus clone size are reproduced from that table; the DNA served to infer D and trimming. Within this sample are 100,000 or so clones, with 75% to 90% of them counted one time only. Clones ranked in the top ten supply roughly 15% of the sample.

Points the paper makes about the study in general: Across all healthy donors, variance in clone template counts between approximately two-week samples was found to increase significantly with total template count. Between technical replicates the binomial model flagged around 1.3 differentially abundant clones, whereas over roughly two weeks the binomial model flagged about 15 and over about 4 weeks 19 to 20. The authors expected biological variance in healthy repertoires might increase further over much longer intervals such as months to years. Both the number of clones called differentially abundant and the false-positive rate were significantly reduced by the beta-binomial model across all healthy-donor time intervals.

No immune events such as infections were documented for the healthy donors during the collection period. Healthy-donor blood repertoires served as a training cohort to calibrate time-dependent variance in a beta-binomial model of T-cell clone differential abundance. The training cohort was composed of around ten healthy donors, 3 female and 7 male. Donor ages ranged from about 29 to 70 years, with an average of approximately 43 years. Whole blood, obtained from a commercial supplier, was collected from each healthy donor at three time points spaced two weeks apart. For immunosequencing, genomic DNA was extracted from whole blood that had not been sorted.

Input material: blood. This TCR was sampled from a person between 18 and 70 years old in good health. The sequence links TRBV6-1 to TRBJ2-5, with the D gene possibly TRBD1 or TRBD2, each one fitting 5 bases. At the DNA level, the sequence is TGTGCCAGCAGTGAATGGCGAGATGCAGGGTTGGGGGCCCAGTACTTC. Translated, it gives CASSEWRDAGLGAQYF.